This T cell receptor beta chain stems from a study of STAT5B mutations in CD4+ large granular lymphocyte leukemia. Across the study: Among healthy donors, a particular HLA allele went with more CDR3 'QG' motifs. Study-wide results and limits: The CD4+ versus CD8+ T-LGLL clonality difference may reflect limited sample size. Top patient clones used TRBV06 genes more often: 8/27 versus 2/35 in controls.

Clones were read by immunoSEQ multiplex PCR, and TCRdb kept only the in-frame ones, dropping some. The sample yields 20,000 or so clones, around 80% seen once. Deletions cut 3 bases from V and 6 bases from J, with 18 bases between. The CDR3 totals 15 residues. Germline values: CDR1 KGHSH, CDR2 LQKENI. A word on this clone: The antigen remains unidentified.

The material sequenced was CD4+ T cells from blood buffy coats. The sequence was collected from a human donor in good health. The J gene is TRBJ2-7, the V gene TRBV18; weak D call: TRBD1 (6 bases). The DNA for the CDR3 is TGTGCCAGCTCACCTAAGGGGGACCCCTCTGGCGAGCAGTACTTC. Translation: CASSPKGDPSGEQYF.